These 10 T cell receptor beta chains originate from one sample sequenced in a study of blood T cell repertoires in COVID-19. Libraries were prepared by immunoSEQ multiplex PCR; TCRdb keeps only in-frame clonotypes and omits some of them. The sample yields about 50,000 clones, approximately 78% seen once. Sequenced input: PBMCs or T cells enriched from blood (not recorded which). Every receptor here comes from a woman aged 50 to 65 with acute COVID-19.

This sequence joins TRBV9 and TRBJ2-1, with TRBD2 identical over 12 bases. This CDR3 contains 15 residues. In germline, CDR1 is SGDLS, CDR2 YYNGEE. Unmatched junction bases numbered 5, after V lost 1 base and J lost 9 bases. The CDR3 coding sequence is TGTGCCAGCAGCGTACTAGCGGGGGGGCCAGGTGAGCAGTTCTTC. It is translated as CASSVLAGGPGEQFF.

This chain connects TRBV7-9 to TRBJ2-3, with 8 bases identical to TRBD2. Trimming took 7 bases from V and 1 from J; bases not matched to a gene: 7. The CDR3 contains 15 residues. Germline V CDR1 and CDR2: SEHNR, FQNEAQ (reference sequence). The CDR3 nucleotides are TGTGCCAGCACCCCCGGAGCGGGGGGCACAGATACGCAGTATTTT. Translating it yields CASTPGAGGTDTQYF.

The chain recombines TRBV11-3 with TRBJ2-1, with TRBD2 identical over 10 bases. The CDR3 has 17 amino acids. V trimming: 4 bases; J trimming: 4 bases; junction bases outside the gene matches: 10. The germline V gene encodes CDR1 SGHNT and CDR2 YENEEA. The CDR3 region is CASSSRGLAGAYNEQFF. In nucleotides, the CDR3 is TGTGCCAGCAGCTCCAGGGGGCTAGCGGGGGCTTACAATGAGCAGTTCTTC. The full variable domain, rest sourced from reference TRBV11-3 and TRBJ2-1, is EAGVVQSPRYKIIEKKQPVAFWCNPISGHNTLYWYLQNLGQGPELLIRYENEEAVDDSQLPKDRFSAERLKGVDSTLKIQPAELGDSAVYLCASSSRGLAGAYNEQFFGPGTRLTVL.

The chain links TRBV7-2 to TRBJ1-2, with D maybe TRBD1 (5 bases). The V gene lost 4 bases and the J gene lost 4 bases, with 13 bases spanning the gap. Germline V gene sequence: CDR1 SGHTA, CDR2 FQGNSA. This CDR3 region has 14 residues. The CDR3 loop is CASSSSTGGYGYTF. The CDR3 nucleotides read TGTGCCAGCAGCTCCTCCACGGGGGGCTATGGCTACACCTTC.

CDR3 coding DNA: TGTGCCAGCTCACCACCTATGAAACAGGGGGCCTATGGCTACACCTTC. It yields the protein CASSPPMKQGAYGYTF. V gene TRBV18 combines with J gene TRBJ1-2; TRBD1 agrees at 9 bases. The CDR3 is made up of 16 amino acids. CDR1 is KGHSH, CDR2 LQKENI, per germline. V lost 0 bases to trimming and J lost 4 bases; unmatched junction nucleotides: 6. Complete variable domain (other parts from reference TRBV18 and TRBJ1-2): NAGVMQNPRHLVRRRGQEARLRCSPMKGHSHVYWYRQLPEEGLKFMVYLQKENIIDESGMPKERFSAEFPKEGPSILRIQQVVRGDSAAYFCASSPPMKQGAYGYTFGSGTRLTVV.

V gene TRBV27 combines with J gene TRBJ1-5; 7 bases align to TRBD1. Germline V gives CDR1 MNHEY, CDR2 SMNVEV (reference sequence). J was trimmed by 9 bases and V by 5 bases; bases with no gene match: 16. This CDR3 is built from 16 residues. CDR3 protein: CASSLRQGNGGLPQHF. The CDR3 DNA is TGTGCCAGCAGTCTGCGACAGGGCAACGGCGGGTTGCCCCAGCATTTT.

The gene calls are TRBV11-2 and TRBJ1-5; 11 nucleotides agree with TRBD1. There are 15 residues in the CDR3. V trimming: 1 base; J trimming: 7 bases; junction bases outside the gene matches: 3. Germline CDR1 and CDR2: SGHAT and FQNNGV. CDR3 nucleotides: TGTGCCAGCAGCTTAGGATGGGACAGGGGGCAGCCCCAGCATTTT. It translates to CASSLGWDRGQPQHF.

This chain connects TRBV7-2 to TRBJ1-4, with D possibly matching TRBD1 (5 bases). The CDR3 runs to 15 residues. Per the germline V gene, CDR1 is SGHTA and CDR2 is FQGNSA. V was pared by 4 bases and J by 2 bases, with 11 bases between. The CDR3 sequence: CASSSKGRTNEKLFF. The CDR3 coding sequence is TGTGCCAGCAGCTCCAAGGGGAGGACTAATGAAAAACTGTTTTTT.

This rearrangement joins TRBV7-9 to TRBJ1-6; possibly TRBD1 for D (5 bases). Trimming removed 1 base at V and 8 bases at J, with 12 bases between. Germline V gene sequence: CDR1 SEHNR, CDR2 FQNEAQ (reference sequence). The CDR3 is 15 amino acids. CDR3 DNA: TGTGCCAGCAGCTTAGGTTCGGGCAGGGATTCACCCCTCCACTTT. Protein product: CASSLGSGRDSPLHF.

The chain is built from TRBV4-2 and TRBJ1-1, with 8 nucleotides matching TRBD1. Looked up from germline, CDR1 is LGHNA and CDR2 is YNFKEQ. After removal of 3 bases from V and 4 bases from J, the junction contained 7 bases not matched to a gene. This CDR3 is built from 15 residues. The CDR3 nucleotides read TGTGCCAGCAGCCAGGAGACAGGGGCTGGCACTGAAGCTTTCTTT. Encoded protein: CASSQETGAGTEAFF.